This entry lists 13 T cell receptor beta chains sequenced from one sample in a study of blood T cells in healthy people across ages. Primed by a sample-barcoded 5' primer and a J-beta primer mix, a second PCR proceeded for 7 to 11 cycles. Using its own MiXCR run on the 5' RACE reads, TCRdb lists one record per CDR3 protein. The sample yields around 1,600,000 distinct CDR3 sequences, roughly 43% seen once. Sequencing was performed on blood. These receptors originate from a woman in her late teens or twenties in good health.

This clonotype came up a few times. The V call is TRBV6-2 or TRBV6-3, the J call TRBJ1-1, with D perhaps matching TRBD1 (6 bases). Trimming pared 5 bases from V and 6 bases from J, leaving 10 bases between. The CDR3 runs 12 residues. Germline V gene sequence: CDR1 MNHEY, CDR2 SVGEGT. CDR3 nucleotide sequence: TGTGCCAGCAGTCTTGGACAGTCTGAAGCTTTCTTT. Translated, it gives CASSLGQSEAFF.

This clonotype was found a few times. The V call is TRBV4-1, the J call TRBJ2-2, with D unresolved. Per the germline V gene, CDR1 is MGHRA and CDR2 is YSYEKL. The CDR3 has 13 amino acids. With 5 bases removed from V and 7 bases from J, the gap between germline ends came to 11 bases. As DNA, the CDR3 is TGCGCCAGCAGCTTAATCGGTGGCGGGGAGCTGTTTTTT. It is translated as CASSLIGGGELFF.

In its sample, this clonotype was seen a few times. The rearrangement joins TRBV6-2 or TRBV6-3 to TRBJ2-3, with 8 bases that match TRBD2. The CDR3 is 14 residues long. V was clipped by 11 bases and J by 0 bases; unmatched bases: 7. Germline values: CDR1 MNHEY, CDR2 SVGEGT. This chain's CDR3 is CAAREGHSTDTQYF. The CDR3 bases are TGTGCCGCTCGGGAGGGCCACAGCACAGATACGCAGTATTTT.

This clonotype has ten or more counts. This sequence joins TRBV5-1 and TRBJ1-1; 8 positions match TRBD1. In germline, CDR1 is SGHRS, CDR2 YFSETQ. V lost 0 bases and J lost 5; bases outside the gene matches: 3. The length of the CDR3 is 14 residues. Here the CDR3 DNA reads TGCGCCAGCAGCTTGGGAGGGACAGGAACTGAAGCTTTCTTT. Translation gives CASSLGGTGTEAFF.

J is TRBJ2-1 and V is TRBV27, with D possibly being TRBD1 (6 bases). Germline assignment: CDR1 MNHEY and CDR2 SMNVEV (reference sequence). This CDR3 has 12 residues. Deletions cut 5 bases from V and 9 bases from J, with 11 bases between. CDR3 coding DNA: TGTGCCAGCAGTCCTACAGGGATTGAGCAGTTCTTC. It translates to CASSPTGIEQFF.

This clonotype was recorded a few times. This chain links TRBV5-1 with TRBJ2-5; D is ambiguous. With the DNA end fitting TRBJ2-7 better, the J assignment may be wrong. This CDR3 is built from 12 residues. Per germline, CDR1 SGHRS and CDR2 YFSETQ. The CDR3 DNA reads TGCGCCAGCAGCTTTAAGGGCGACGAGCAGTACTTC. This codes for CASSFKGDEQYF.

This clonotype was seen more than once but under ten times. The V gene is TRBV9, the J gene TRBJ2-1, with a tentative D call TRBD2 (5 bases). Trimming cost V 4 bases and J 0 bases, with 14 bases left between them. The CDR3 totals 16 residues. Germline CDR1 is SGDLS and CDR2 is YYNGEE. Written as DNA, the CDR3 is TGTGCCAGCAGCTTAACCGCCGGGGTCTCCTACAATGAGCAGTTCTTC. This sequence encodes CASSLTAGVSYNEQFF.

A single count supports this clonotype. The chain couples TRBV27 to TRBJ1-5; TRBD1 is a possible D gene (5 bases). Germline-derived CDR1 and CDR2 are MNHEY and SMNVEV (reference sequence). The CDR3 sequence is 17 residues long. Deletions cut 4 bases from V and 0 bases from J, with 16 bases between. The CDR3 loop is CASSSGTLGGSNQPQHF. DNA of the CDR3: TGTGCCAGCAGTTCGGGGACCCTGGGGGGTAGCAATCAGCCCCAGCATTTT.

This clonotype was recorded a few times. The chain's CDR3 is CASSLRQDTEKLFF. CDR3 nucleotide sequence: TGCGCCAGCAGCTTACGACAGGATACCGAAAAACTGTTTTTT. The gene calls are TRBV4-1 and TRBJ1-4; tentatively, D is TRBD1 (6 bases). There are 14 residues in the CDR3. The V gene lost 5 bases and the J gene lost 8 bases, with 15 bases spanning the gap. Per the germline V gene, CDR1 is MGHRA and CDR2 is YSYEKL.

This clonotype was observed many times. The chain links TRBV7-9 to TRBJ1-6; D ambiguous. V was trimmed by 2 bases and J by 6 bases, leaving 2 bases between them. Germline lookup yields CDR1 SEHNR and CDR2 FQNEAQ (reference sequence). This CDR3 region has 12 residues. The CDR3 DNA follows: TGTGCCAGCAGCTTAACTAATTCACCCCTCCACTTT. It specifies CASSLTNSPLHF. Variable domain in full (rest from reference TRBV7-9 and TRBJ1-6): DTGVSQNPRHKITKRGQNVTFRCDPISEHNRLYWYRQTLGQGPEFLTYFQNEAQLEKSRLLSDRFSAERPKGSFSTLEIQRTEQGDSAMYLCASSLTNSPLHFGNGTRLTVT.

The chain couples TRBV15 to TRBJ2-1, with D hard to call. The CDR3 contains 14 residues. The V end lost 4 bases, the J end lost 7 bases, and 14 bases lay between the germline ends. CDR1 LNHNV and CDR2 YYDKDF come from the germline V gene (reference sequence). The CDR3: CATSIGLSGNEQFF. The CDR3 DNA is TGTGCCACCAGCATCGGGTTAAGTGGAAATGAGCAGTTCTTC.

The rearrangement links TRBV20-1 to TRBJ2-3; no clear D gene. CDR1 and CDR2 (germline): DFQATT, SNEGSKA (reference sequence). Trimming pared 0 bases from V and 2 bases from J, leaving 12 bases between. The CDR3 runs to 15 residues. The CDR3 sequence is CSARDHEEYTDTQYF. The DNA of the CDR3 is TGCAGTGCTAGAGATCATGAGGAATACACAGATACGCAGTATTTT.

The chain links TRBV4-3 to TRBJ1-1; D is uncertain. The CDR3 is 14 amino acids. V dropped 3 bases and J dropped 4 bases, with 12 bases sitting between them. Germline V gene sequence: CDR1 LGHNA, CDR2 YSLEER. The CDR3 DNA reads as TGCGCCAGCAGCCATCAGCAAAGTAGCACTGAAGCTTTCTTT. It is translated as CASSHQQSSTEAFF.